This T cell receptor (beta chain) was recorded in a study of T cell responses to AZD1222 COVID-19 vaccine. The V end was cut by 0 bases, the J end by 16 bases, with 17 bases between. Per germline, CDR1 SGDLS and CDR2 YYNGEE. This CDR3 is built from 13 residues. Profiled with immunoSEQ multiplex PCR; TCRdb holds only in-frame clones, not every one. The repertoire holds about 140,000 clones, with roughly 93% as singletons. Material: peripheral blood, obtained 28 days after the second AZD1222 dose. J is TRBJ2-1 and V is TRBV9; D is perhaps TRBD2 (6 bases). This TCR was recovered from an adult who received the AZD1222 COVID-19 vaccine. The CDR3 spells CASSVGNGGIIFF. The CDR3 DNA reads TGTGCCAGCAGCGTAGGGAACGGGGGTATAATTTTCTTC.